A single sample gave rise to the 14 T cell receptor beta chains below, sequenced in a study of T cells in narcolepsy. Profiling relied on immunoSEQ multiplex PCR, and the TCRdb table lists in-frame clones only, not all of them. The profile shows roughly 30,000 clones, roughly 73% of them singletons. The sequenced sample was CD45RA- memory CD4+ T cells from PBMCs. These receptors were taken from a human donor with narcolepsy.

In DNA, the CDR3 is TGTGCCAGCAGCGTAGCCTGGCACACCTACTACGAGCAGTACTTC. This translates into CASSVAWHTYYEQYF. The gene calls are TRBV9 and TRBJ2-7; no definite D call. V was pared by 0 bases and J by 3 bases, with 13 bases between. Germline CDR1 reads SGDLS; CDR2 reads YYNGEE. The CDR3 covers 15 residues.

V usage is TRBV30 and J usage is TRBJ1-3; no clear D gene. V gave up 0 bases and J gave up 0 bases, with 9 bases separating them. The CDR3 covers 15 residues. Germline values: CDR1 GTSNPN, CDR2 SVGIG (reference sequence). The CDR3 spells CAWSVDSHSGNTIYF. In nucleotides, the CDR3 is TGTGCCTGGAGTGTAGACTCCCACTCTGGAAACACCATATATTTT.

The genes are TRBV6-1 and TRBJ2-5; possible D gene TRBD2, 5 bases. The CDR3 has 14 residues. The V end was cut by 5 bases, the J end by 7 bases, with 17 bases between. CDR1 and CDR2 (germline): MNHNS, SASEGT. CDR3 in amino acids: CASSLNSDRGTQYF. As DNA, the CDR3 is TGTGCCAGCAGTCTGAATAGCGATCGTGGGACCCAGTACTTC.

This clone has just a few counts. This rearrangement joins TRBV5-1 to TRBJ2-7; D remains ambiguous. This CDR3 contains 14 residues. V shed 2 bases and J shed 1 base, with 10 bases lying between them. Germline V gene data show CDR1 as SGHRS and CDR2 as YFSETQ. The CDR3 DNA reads TGCGCCAGCAGCTTTCCAGGACGGTCCTACGAGCAGTACTTC. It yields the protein CASSFPGRSYEQYF.

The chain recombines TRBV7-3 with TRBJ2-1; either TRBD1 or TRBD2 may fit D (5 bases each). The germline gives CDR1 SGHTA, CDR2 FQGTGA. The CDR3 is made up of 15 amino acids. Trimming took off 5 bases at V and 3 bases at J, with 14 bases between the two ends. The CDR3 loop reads CASSPSRGDYNEQFF. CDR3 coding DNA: TGTGCCAGCAGCCCCTCAAGGGGAGACTACAATGAGCAGTTCTTC.

Here the CDR3 reads CASSLAVRTYNEQFF. Written as DNA, the CDR3 is TGTGCCAGCAGCTTGGCCGTCAGGACCTACAATGAGCAGTTCTTC. The gene calls are TRBV5-4 and TRBJ2-1; D remains ambiguous. This CDR3 comprises 15 residues. Deletions cut 0 bases from V and 2 bases from J, with 9 bases between. Germline V gene data show CDR1 as SGHNT and CDR2 as YYREEE (reference sequence).

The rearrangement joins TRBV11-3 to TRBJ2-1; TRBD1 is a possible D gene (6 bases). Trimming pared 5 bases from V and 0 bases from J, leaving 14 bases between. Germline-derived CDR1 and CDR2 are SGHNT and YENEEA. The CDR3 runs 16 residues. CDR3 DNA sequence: TGTGCCAGCAGCCGTTACAGGGCAAGCTCCTACAATGAGCAGTTCTTC. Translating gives CASSRYRASSYNEQFF.

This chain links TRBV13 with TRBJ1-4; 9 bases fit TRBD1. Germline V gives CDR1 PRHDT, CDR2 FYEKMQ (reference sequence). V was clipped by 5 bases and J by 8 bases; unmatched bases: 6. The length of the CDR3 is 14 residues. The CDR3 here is CASSRGQGNEKLFF. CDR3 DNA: TGTGCCAGCAGCCGGGGACAGGGAAACGAAAAACTGTTTTTT. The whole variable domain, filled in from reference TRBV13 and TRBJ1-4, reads AAGVIQSPRHLIKEKRETATLKCYPIPRHDTVYWYQQGPGQDPQFLISFYEKMQSDKGSIPDRFSAQQFSDYHSELNMSSLELGDSALYFCASSRGQGNEKLFFGSGTQLSVL.

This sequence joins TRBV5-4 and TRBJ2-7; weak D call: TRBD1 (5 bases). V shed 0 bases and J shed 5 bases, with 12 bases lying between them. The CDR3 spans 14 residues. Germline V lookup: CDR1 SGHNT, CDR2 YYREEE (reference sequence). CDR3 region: CASSLELGDNEQYF. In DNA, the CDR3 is TGTGCCAGCAGCTTGGAATTAGGGGATAACGAGCAGTACTTC.

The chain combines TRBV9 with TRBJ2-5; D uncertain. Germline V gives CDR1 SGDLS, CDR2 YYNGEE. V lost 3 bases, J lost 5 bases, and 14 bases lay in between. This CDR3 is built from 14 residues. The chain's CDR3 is CASSADALVETQYF. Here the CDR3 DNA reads TGTGCCAGCAGCGCAGACGCCTTGGTGGAGACCCAGTACTTC.

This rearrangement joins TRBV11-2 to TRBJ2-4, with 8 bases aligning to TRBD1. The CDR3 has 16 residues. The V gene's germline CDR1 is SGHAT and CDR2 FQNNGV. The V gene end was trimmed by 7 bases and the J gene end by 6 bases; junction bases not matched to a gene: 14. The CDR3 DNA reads TGTGCCAGCACCCTACTACCAGGGGGCAGCGGAAACATTCAGTACTTC. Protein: CASTLLPGGSGNIQYF.

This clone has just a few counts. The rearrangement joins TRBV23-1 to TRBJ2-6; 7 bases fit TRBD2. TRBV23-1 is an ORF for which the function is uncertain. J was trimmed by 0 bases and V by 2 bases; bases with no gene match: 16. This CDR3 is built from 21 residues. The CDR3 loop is CASSQNPPFGGTISGANVLTF. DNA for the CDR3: TGCGCCAGCAGTCAAAACCCTCCCTTTGGCGGGACTATCTCTGGGGCCAACGTCCTGACTTTC.

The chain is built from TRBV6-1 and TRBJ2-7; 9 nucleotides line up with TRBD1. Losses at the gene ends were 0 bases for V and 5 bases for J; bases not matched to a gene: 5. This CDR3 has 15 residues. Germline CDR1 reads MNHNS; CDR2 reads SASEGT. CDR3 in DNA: TGTGCCAGCAGTGAAGCCCGGGACAGGGTGCACGAGCAGTACTTC. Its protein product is CASSEARDRVHEQYF.

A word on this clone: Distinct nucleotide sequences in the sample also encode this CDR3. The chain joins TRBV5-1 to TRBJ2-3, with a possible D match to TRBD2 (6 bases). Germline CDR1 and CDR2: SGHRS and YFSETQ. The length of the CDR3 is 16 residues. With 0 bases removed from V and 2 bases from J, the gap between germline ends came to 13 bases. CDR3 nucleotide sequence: TGCGCCAGCAGCTTGGGCCGGGACTCAGTCACAGATACGCAGTATTTT. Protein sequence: CASSLGRDSVTDTQYF.